The present TCR beta chain was sequenced within a study of cytomegalovirus exposure and HLA in healthy donors. Points from the study as a whole: There were some V segments, including TRBV6-2 and TRBV6-3, excluded as indistinguishable. A missense variant in DCLRE1C was later tied to TCR beta V- and J-gene trimming. Among TCR beta chains of equal frequency, HLA-associated ones were more clonally expanded in a later analysis.

The primer mix had 60 Vbeta and 13 Jbeta primers. The table came from immunoSEQ multiplex PCR; TCRdb's copy has only in-frame clones and leaves some out. Of about 120,000 clones listed, roughly 66% were seen once; the top ten hold about 1.5%. Notes on this clone: Its target is not known.

Germline CDR1 reads LNHNV; CDR2 reads YYDKDF (reference sequence). Trimming removed 9 bases from V and 4 bases from J, with 18 bases in between. The CDR3 runs to 14 residues. The sequence came from a man in his late teens or twenties in good health and CMV-seronegative. The chain is built from TRBV15 and TRBJ1-2; D might be TRBD1 (6 bases). Sequenced input: PBMCs. The CDR3 region is CATNRQDSLYGYTF. The CDR3 nucleotides read TGTGCCACAAATCGACAGGACTCACTCTATGGCTACACCTTC. Full variable domain (remainder filled in from reference TRBV15 and TRBJ1-2): DAMVIQNPRYQVTQFGKPVTLSCSQTLNHNVMYWYQQKSSQAPKLLFHYYDKDFNNEADTPDNFQSRRPNTSFCFLDIRSPGLGDTAMYLCATNRQDSLYGYTFGSGTRLTVV.